This entry is about one TCR beta chain. There is no known antigen for this receptor. No base-level quality is on record; no much larger clone is a single base apart. Distinct nucleotide sequences in the sample also encode this CDR3. The cohort was made up of 666 healthy bone marrow donors. Cohort members were all nominally healthy when sampled, although unrecorded immune exposures were likely present. Of the roughly 720 cohort members, 250 to 300 had positive CMV serostatus and 350 to 450 had negative CMV serostatus, and CMV serostatus was not recorded for the donor. A peripheral blood sample was collected from each donor, and TCR beta sequencing was performed on peripheral blood mononuclear cells. Genomic DNA extraction from the blood cell samples was performed with the Qiagen DNeasy Blood Extraction Kit. This entry comes from a study of cytomegalovirus exposure and HLA in healthy donors (dated by TCRdb to 2017 to 2019). In the study overall: An earlier analysis of under 600 of the donors reported more than 250 Gb of sequence data and roughly 110 million unique TCR beta sequences from about 179 million T cells. Among 398 genotyped donors of the cohort, an average of around 220,000 unique TCR beta nucleotide sequences was sequenced per donor, of which 15% to 20% were non-productive. The number of donors typed differed by locus, with roughly 620-630 for A, B, C, DRB1 and DQB1, around 560 for DQA1, about 610 for DPA1, and 400 to 490 for DPB1. To decide whether each TCR beta V gene segment behaved as functional or pseudogenic, an earlier analysis of some 570 of the donors relied on high-throughput TCR beta sequencing. The aim of the study was to test whether cataloging public T cell receptors could identify signatures of past pathogen exposure. Roughly five DR-DQ haplotypes were handled as single units for association and clustering, since linkage in the cohort was strong. Rather than using new phenotypic data, the later analysis identified candidate immune exposures from TCR beta sequences and from how often those sequences occurred across donors. A separate validation cohort of about 110 different subjects was used in addition to the roughly 620-subject first cohort. HLA typing included class I and class II loci at four-digit resolution. Of the roughly 400 genotyped donors, 75% to 85% were placed in the genetic ancestry cluster associated with self-reported Caucasian donors. Using immunosequencing, the study profiled T cell repertoires from 550 to 750 subjects and related those repertoires to cytomegalovirus serostatus. Genome-wide SNP genotypes for about 55% of the 666 donors were used in a later genetic analysis, which treated that subset as a discovery cohort. A later analysis re-analyzed previously published TCR beta repertoires from 650 to 800 donors and added high-resolution HLA genotyping to study TCR occurrence patterns. High-throughput TCR immunosequencing, statistical association of individual TCRs with disease status, and machine learning were combined to predict cytomegalovirus infection status. An early release that covered some 640 HLA-typed donors contained approximately 300 gigabases of sequencing data and 65 million to 100 million unique TCR sequences. All discovery cohort repertoires had been generated using a single sequencing platform. Donor age, sex, ethnicity and CMV serostatus were compiled together with the repertoire data.

Spanning cysteine to phenylalanine, the CDR3 consists of 14 amino acids. The only DNA kept is the CDR3, 42 bases in frame from the first base. Looking up the germline V gene yields CDR1 SQVTM and CDR2 ANQGSEA. Trimming at the junction amounts to 3 bases on V and 2 bases on J, and the germline ends lie 13 bases apart. Broad study findings and their caveats: An association between a missense DCLRE1C variant and V-gene and J-gene trimming of TCR beta chains was found in a later genetic analysis and replicated in an independent cohort. A further reported finding was that TCR beta sequences accurately predicted the HLA-A and HLA-B alleles for most subjects in the first cohort. Most CMV-associated TCR beta chains appeared to be HLA-restricted in a later analysis, and the HLA associations seemed to be driven largely by CMV exposure. The study listed 164 TCR beta chains as associated with cytomegalovirus. About 17 rarely observed V segments, including chromosome 9 orphons, were excluded from the earlier analysis of some 590 of the donors because counts were too low. While some public TCRs were present in many individuals, most TCR sequences turned up only very rarely across donors. The cohort was sequenced for TCR beta chains only, and without alpha or paired-chain data the features that could be detected were limited. Immune exposure information for the cohort was limited to CMV serostatus. The authors suggested that the approach could potentially be extended to other disease states and immunological phenotypes. Roughly uniform sequencing depth across donors was assumed in presence/absence analyses, although this assumption may not hold. According to a later genetic analysis, donors in an Asian-associated ancestry cluster had fewer N-insertions in productive TCRs than the roughly 660-donor mean. Because some donors lacked HLA typing at each locus, the association tests relied only on the typed subset. The classifier was reported to diagnose cytomegalovirus status with high specificity and sensitivity in both the original and validation cohorts. When HLA alleles, especially DR and DQ, strongly co-occurred, TCR associations were difficult to assign to individual alleles. In an earlier analysis of 587 of the donors, most TCR beta V segments were observed in productive rearrangements about 87% or about 30% of the time, broadly matching IMGT annotations. According to a later analysis, TCR association rates differed among HLA loci, with DRB1 alleles showing the most associated TCRs and HLA-C alleles showing the fewest. Correlated functional status among segregating V segments might be attributable to linkage disequilibrium, but an unknown experimental factor could not be ruled out. A later analysis found that HLA-associated TCR beta chains were more clonally expanded and had lower generation probabilities than equally common non-associated chains. The sequencing pipeline was judged likely to have produced a cluster of highly shared sequence variants as a technical artifact. Three of the identified cytomegalovirus-associated TCR beta chains were confirmed in vitro to be specific for cytomegalovirus antigens. According to a later analysis, parvovirus B19, influenza, CMV and Epstein-Barr virus appeared linked to several top co-occurrence clusters. At a false discovery rate of 0.05, a later analysis linked 15,000 to 20,000 TCR beta sequences to specific HLA alleles. The 87-base-pair reads could not distinguish some IMGT-functional V segments, including TRBV6-2 and TRBV6-3, so those segments were excluded.

Library preparation was by the immunoSEQ multiplex PCR assay. A mixture of 60 forward primers for TCR Vbeta segments and 13 reverse primers for TCR Jbeta segments was used in the multiplex PCR. Amplification of the CDR3 region of rearranged TCR beta genes was performed with a multiplex PCR assay on genomic DNA. The amplified TCR beta libraries were sequenced on the Illumina HiSeq System as 87-base-pair reads. The source study handled its data this way. A later analysis counted about 80 million unique TCR beta chains across the 670 or so repertoires, and some 11 million of these chains were shared by at least two donors. A nearest-neighbor algorithm error-corrected the raw reads and collapsed the reads into unique sequences, merging closely related sequences to remove PCR and sequencing errors. Alignment of CDR3 sequences to IMGT reference sequences was used to assign V, D and J gene segments. Each retained sequence needed at least a six-nucleotide match to both a V gene segment and a J gene segment. A rearrangement counted as productive if the CDR3 had no stop codons and remained in frame with V and J, and every other rearrangement counted as non-productive. CDR3 was defined by IMGT convention, running from the second conserved V-encoded cysteine to the conserved J-encoded phenylalanine. Sequences without an unambiguous match to a single V gene segment were excluded from the earlier analysis of 450 to 750 of the donors. In an earlier analysis of approximately 550 of the donors, V segments were called functional above 56.7% productive rearrangements and were called segregating when the between-donor standard deviation exceeded 5%. A statistical classification framework was developed to diagnose cytomegalovirus status using the catalog of TCR beta chain sequences. V and J gene assignment, in a later analysis, came from comparing TCR nucleotide sequences with IMGT/GENE-DB human TR gene sequences. In a later analysis, CDR3 sequences and most-parsimonious VDJ recombination scenarios were assigned using the TCRdist pipeline. In a later analysis, each TCR beta chain was defined by its CDR3 amino acid sequence together with its V-gene family, and reads without a unique V-gene family were excluded. As a way to deal with suspected cross-contamination and a sequencing artifact, a later analysis dropped 450 to 600 nucleotide sequences that were highly shared and had low generation probability. In a later analysis, a clonal expansion index for each public chain was calculated from normalized within-repertoire ranks of inferred template counts. Generation probabilities in a later analysis came from a VDJ recombination model fitted to out-of-frame rearrangements, and those results were checked against IGoR. In a later analysis, TCR-TCR, TCR-HLA and TCR-CMV co-occurrence was scored with hypergeometric tests, and a repertoire-size bias correction was applied to TCR pairs. False discovery rates were estimated in a later analysis by permuting HLA or CMV assignments 20 times. A later analysis grouped co-occurring TCRs with DBSCAN, adding TCRdist sequence similarity when clustering within HLA-allele-positive subsets. Repertoires with fewer than 30,000 or more than 120,000 public chains, plus five repertoires with anomalous nucleotide sharing, were excluded from co-occurrence clustering. TCRdb limited this immuneACCESS table to in-frame rearrangements with V and J called. A share of clones is missing; checked studies link under half to unresolved V genes, and the rest is unexplained. For V, J and clone size, that table is used; D and trimming come from the DNA. This sample has 120,000 or so clones in its table, and around 83% of those were observed once. In total, the top ten clones hold approximately 1% of the sample.

This receptor chain uses TRBV29-1 and TRBJ1-1; a tentative D call is TRBD1 (6 bases match). Sequenced sample: PBMCs. This sequence originates from a human donor in good health. The CDR3 protein sequence reads: CSVENRAKNTEAFF. The nucleotide sequence is given as TGCAGCGTTGAGAACAGGGCAAAAAACACTGAAGCTTTCTTT.